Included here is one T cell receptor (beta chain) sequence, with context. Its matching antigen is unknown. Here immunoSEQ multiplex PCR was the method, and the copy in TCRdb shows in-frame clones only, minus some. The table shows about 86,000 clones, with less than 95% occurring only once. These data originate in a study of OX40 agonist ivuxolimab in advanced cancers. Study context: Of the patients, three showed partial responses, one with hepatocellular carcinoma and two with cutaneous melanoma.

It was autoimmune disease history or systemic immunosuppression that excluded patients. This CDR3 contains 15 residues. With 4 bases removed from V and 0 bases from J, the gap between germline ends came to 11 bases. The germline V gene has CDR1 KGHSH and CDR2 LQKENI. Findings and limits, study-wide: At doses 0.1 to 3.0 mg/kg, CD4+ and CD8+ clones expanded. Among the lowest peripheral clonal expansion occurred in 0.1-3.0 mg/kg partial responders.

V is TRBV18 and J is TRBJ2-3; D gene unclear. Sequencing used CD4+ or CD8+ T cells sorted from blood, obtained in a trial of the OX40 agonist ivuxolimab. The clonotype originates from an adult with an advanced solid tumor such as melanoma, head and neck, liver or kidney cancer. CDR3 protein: CASSRLVQSTDTQYF. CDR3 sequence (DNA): TGTGCCAGCTCACGGCTAGTCCAAAGCACAGATACGCAGTATTTT.